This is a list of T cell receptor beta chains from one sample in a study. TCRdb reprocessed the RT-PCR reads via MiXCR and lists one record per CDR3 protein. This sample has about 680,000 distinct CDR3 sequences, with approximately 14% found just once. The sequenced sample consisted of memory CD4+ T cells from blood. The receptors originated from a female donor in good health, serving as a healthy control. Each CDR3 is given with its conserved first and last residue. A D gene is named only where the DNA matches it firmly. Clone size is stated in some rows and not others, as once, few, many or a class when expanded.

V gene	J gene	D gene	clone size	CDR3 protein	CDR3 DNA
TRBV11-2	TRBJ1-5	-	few	CASSLDIYAPQHF	TGTGCCAGCAGCTTAGATATCTACGCCCCACAGCATTTT
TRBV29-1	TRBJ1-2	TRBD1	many	CSVEVGQGQNYGYTF	TGCAGCGTTGAAGTGGGACAGGGCCAAAACTATGGCTACACCTTC
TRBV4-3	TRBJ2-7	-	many	CASSRAAGYEQYF	TGCGCCAGCAGCCGGGCCGCAGGGTACGAGCAGTACTTC
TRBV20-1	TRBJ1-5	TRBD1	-	CSARDRGTGINQPQHF	TGCAGTGCTAGAGATAGGGGGACAGGAATCAATCAGCCCCAGCATTTT
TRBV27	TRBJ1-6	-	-	CASSLYGVGQGSPLHF	TGTGCCAGCAGTTTATATGGGGTCGGTCAGGGTTCACCCCTCCACTTT
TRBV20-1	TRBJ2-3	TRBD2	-	CSSSARLAGRDTQYF	TGCAGTTCTAGCGCTAGACTAGCGGGAAGGGATACGCAGTATTTT
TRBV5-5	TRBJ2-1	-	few	CASSQSLGPYNEQFF	TGTGCCAGCAGCCAAAGTCTAGGTCCCTACAATGAGCAGTTCTTC
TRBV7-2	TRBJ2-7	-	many	CASSPGGFGEQYF	TGTGCCAGCAGCCCCGGCGGGTTCGGGGAGCAGTACTTC
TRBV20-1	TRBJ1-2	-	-	CSARDPGRGYGYTF	TGCAGTGCTAGAGATCCAGGGAGAGGCTATGGCTACACCTTC
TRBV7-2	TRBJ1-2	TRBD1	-	CASSLTRTGGGYTF	TGTGCCAGCAGCCTAACTCGGACAGGGGGTGGCTACACCTTC
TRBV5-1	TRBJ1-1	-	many	CASSLMGPSSYTEAFF	TGCGCCAGCAGCTTGATGGGGCCGAGTTCGTACACTGAAGCTTTCTTT
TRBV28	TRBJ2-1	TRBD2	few	CASSLFGGGTYNEQFF	TGTGCCAGCAGTTTATTCGGCGGGGGGACCTACAATGAGCAGTTCTTC
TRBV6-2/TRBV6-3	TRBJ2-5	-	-	CASSYSFRETQYF	TGTGCCAGCAGTTACTCGTTCCGGGAGACCCAGTACTTC
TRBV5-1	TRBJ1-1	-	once	CASSLFSTVNTEAFF	TGCGCCAGCAGCTTGTTCTCTACGGTGAACACTGAAGCTTTCTTT
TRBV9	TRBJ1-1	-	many	CASSVAGAATEAFF	TGTGCCAGCAGCGTAGCAGGGGCGGCTACTGAAGCTTTCTTT
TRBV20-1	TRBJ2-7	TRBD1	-	CSAEGTGEAEQYF	TGCAGTGCTGAGGGGACAGGGGAGGCCGAGCAGTACTTC
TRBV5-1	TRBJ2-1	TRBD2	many	CASSFGLVSYNEQFF	TGCGCCAGCAGCTTCGGACTAGTTTCCTACAATGAGCAGTTCTTC
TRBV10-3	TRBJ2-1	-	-	CAITSGSYNEQFF	TGTGCCATCACGAGCGGGTCCTACAATGAGCAGTTCTTC
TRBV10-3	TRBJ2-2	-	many	CAISVQVGHTGELFF	TGTGCCATCAGTGTGCAGGTGGGGCACACCGGGGAGCTGTTTTTT
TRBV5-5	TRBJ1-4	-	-	CASSWTASNEKLFF	TGTGCCAGCAGCTGGACAGCCTCTAATGAAAAACTGTTTTTT
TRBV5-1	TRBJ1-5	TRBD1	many	CASSLDAGGNQPQHF	TGCGCCAGCAGCTTGGATGCAGGGGGTAATCAGCCCCAGCATTTT
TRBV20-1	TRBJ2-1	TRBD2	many	CSALGLAGLYNEQFF	TGCAGTGCCCTCGGACTAGCGGGCCTGTACAATGAGCAGTTCTTC
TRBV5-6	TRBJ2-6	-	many	CASSPLGANVLTF	TGTGCCAGCAGCCCCCTCGGGGCCAACGTCCTGACTTTC
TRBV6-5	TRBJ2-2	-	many	CASSPPRDLGELFF	TGTGCCAGCAGTCCCCCACGGGACCTCGGGGAGCTGTTTTTT
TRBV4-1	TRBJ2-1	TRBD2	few	CASSSGLGYEQFF	TGCGCCAGCAGTTCGGGACTAGGGTATGAGCAGTTCTTC
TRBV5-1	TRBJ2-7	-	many	CASSPSRGYEQYF	TGCGCCAGCAGCCCGAGTCGGGGGTACGAGCAGTACTTC
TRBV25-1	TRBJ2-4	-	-	CASSVGAGAKNIQYF	TGTGCCAGCAGTGTCGGAGCGGGAGCCAAAAACATTCAGTACTTC
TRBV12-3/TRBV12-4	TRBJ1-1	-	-	CASSFYTGAFF	TGTGCCAGCAGTTTCTATACGGGAGCTTTCTTT
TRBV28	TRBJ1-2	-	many	CASNGPLYGYTF	TGTGCCAGCAACGGGCCACTATATGGCTACACCTTC